The 6 T cell receptor beta chains given below trace back to one sample, sequenced in a study of CD8+CD57+ T cells in acquired aplastic anemia. Investigators profiled TCR beta VDJ and CDR3 from genomic DNA template. TCRdb fed the reads into MiXCR, producing one record per CDR3 protein. In the table there are 150,000 to 200,000 distinct CDR3 sequences, about 48% of which are singletons. Sequenced sample: sorted CD4+, CD8+, or CD8+CD57+ T cells (not recorded which) from PBMCs. The source is a human donor in good health.

This clonotype was seen repeatedly, ten times or more. The J gene is TRBJ2-7, the V gene TRBV30; 11 bases line up with TRBD2. Germline V CDR1 and CDR2: GTSNPN, SVGIG (reference sequence). The CDR3 consists of 12 residues. Trimming took 4 bases from V and 4 from J; bases not matched to a gene: 0. The CDR3 DNA is TGTGCCTGGACTAGCGGGAGGTACGAGCAGTACTTC. Protein product: CAWTSGRYEQYF. Full variable domain (outside the CDR3, taken from reference TRBV30 and TRBJ2-7): SQTIHQWPATLVQPVGSPLSLECTVEGTSNPNLYWYRQAAGRGLQLLFYSVGIGQISSEVPQNLSASRPQDRQFILSSKKLLLSDSGFYLCAWTSGRYEQYFGPGTRLTVT.

The chain employs TRBV4-2 and TRBJ1-1; D gene uncertain. The CDR3 is made up of 15 amino acids. Germline V gene sequence: CDR1 LGHNA, CDR2 YNFKEQ. V was clipped by 4 bases and J by 0 bases, with 12 bases between them. The CDR3 DNA reads as TGTGCCAGCAGCCTCAGACGGAACCTGAACACTGAAGCTTTCTTT. This encodes CASSLRRNLNTEAFF.

This clonotype was seen at least ten times. The V and J genes are TRBV29-1 and TRBJ1-2; TRBD1 might be the D (5 bases). The germline V gene has CDR1 SQVTM and CDR2 ANQGSEA. The V end was cut by 3 bases, the J end by 4 bases, with 18 bases between. The length of the CDR3 is 15 residues. The CDR3 DNA is TGCAGCGTTGATCGGGTGGGCGACAGTAGCTATGGCTACACCTTC. Translation gives CSVDRVGDSSYGYTF. The variable domain in full, completed from reference TRBV29-1 and TRBJ1-2, reads SAVISQKPSRDICQRGTSLTIQCQVDSQVTMMFWYRQQPGQSLTLIATANQGSEATYESGFVIDKFPISRPNLTFSTLTVSNMSPEDSSIYLCSVDRVGDSSYGYTFGSGTRLTVV.

V and J are TRBV4-2 and TRBJ1-3; maybe TRBD1 (6 bases). Germline CDR1 LGHNA, CDR2 YNFKEQ. The CDR3 consists of 17 residues. Trimming removed 0 bases at V and 0 bases at J, with 12 bases between. The CDR3 region is CASSQEIGGLSGNTIYF. In DNA, the CDR3 is TGTGCCAGCAGCCAAGAGATAGGGGGTCTCTCTGGAAACACCATATATTTT.

This clonotype was seen just once. The chain is built from TRBV5-6 and TRBJ1-3, with D unclear. CDR3 length: 16 residues. The V and J ends lost 0 bases and 3 bases respectively, with 13 bases between them. The germline V gene encodes CDR1 SGHDT and CDR2 YYEEEE. The CDR3 loop is CASSLVGSSNGNTIYF. The CDR3 DNA is TGTGCCAGCAGCTTGGTTGGCAGCTCGAATGGAAACACCATATATTTT.

The rearrangement joins TRBV5-1 to TRBJ1-6, with TRBD1 matching over 8 bases. Germline CDR1 reads SGHRS; CDR2 reads YFSETQ. Unmatched junction bases numbered 6, after V lost 0 bases and J lost 7 bases. The CDR3 is 16 residues long. CDR3: CASSLAAGGVNSPLHF. CDR3 DNA sequence: TGCGCCAGCAGCTTGGCGGCAGGGGGCGTGAATTCACCCCTCCACTTT.